This T cell receptor beta chain was retrieved from a study of blood T cell repertoires in COVID-19 (dated by TCRdb to 2020 to 2021). Context from the whole study: Collaborator samples came from the United States, Italy and Spain and covered acute and convalescent phases of COVID-19. The prospective study material was composed of cDNA or gDNA derived from T cells, B-cell-depleted T cells, or PBMCs. The dataset comprised deeply sampled blood TCRbeta repertoires from subjects exposed to, actively infected with, or recovered from COVID-19. The repertoires were released in a freely available public database intended as a resource for research on the immune response to SARS-CoV-2. The samples were drawn from two sources: the first 160 participants of the ongoing ImmuneRACE study, and approximately 1,300 subjects contributed by 6 global collaborators. The sample metadata nearly always contained a de-identified subject ID, COVID-19 status, age in years and sex. Where available, HLA class I and class II types were obtained from metadata supplied by the sample provider rather than from assay-based typing.

Each collaborating institution followed its own protocols to collect whole blood in K2EDTA tubes. For TCRbeta analysis, collaborator samples were shipped as frozen whole blood, as isolated PBMCs, or as DNA extracted from either sample type. TCRbeta CDR3 regions were amplified from genomic DNA using the immunoSEQ Assay, a bias-controlled multiplex PCR. Turning to the authors' computational methods: Nucleated cell counts per sample were estimated from amplification of reference gene primers within the assay. To quantify the absolute abundance of each unique TCRbeta CDR3 rearrangement, sequence reads were collapsed and filtered. For each sample, productive Simpson clonality was calculated as the square root of Simpson's diversity index across productive rearrangements. TCRdb limited this immuneACCESS table to in-frame rearrangements with V and J called. A share of clones is missing; checked studies link under half to unresolved V genes, and the rest is unexplained. V and J calls and clone size are as listed in that table; D and trimming were resolved from the DNA. The sample table records tens of thousands of clones; about 79% of these occur just once. Under 9% of the sample belongs to the ten largest clones.

Regarding this clone: Its specific antigen is unknown. Base qualities are not at hand, and no much larger clone is one base apart.

Counted from cysteine to phenylalanine, this CDR3 has 14 amino acids. Solely the CDR3 DNA is kept, with 42 bases framed from the first base. V has 5 bases trimmed and J has 5 bases trimmed; junction bases matching no gene number 6. Sequences MNHEY (CDR1) and SVGAGI (CDR2) are obtained from the germline V gene. The research as a whole found: Clinical and demographic metadata were provided uncurated, with the amount varying by source and participant.

The specimen sequenced was peripheral blood. This sequence originates from a human donor in a cohort sampled during active COVID-19. The chain links TRBV6-5 with TRBJ2-3; TRBD1 aligns with 8 central bases. CDR3 region: CASSPGGGGDTQYF. The nucleotide sequence reads as follows: TGTGCCAGCAGTCCAGGGGGCGGCGGAGATACGCAGTATTTT.